This T cell receptor (beta chain) was observed in a study of blood T cell repertoires in COVID-19. Whole-study context: Acute and convalescent COVID-19 samples came from the United States, Italy and Spain. T cells, B-cell-depleted T cells, or PBMCs supplied cDNA or gDNA.

This CDR3 has 14 amino acids. Germline assignment: CDR1 SGHVS and CDR2 FNYEAQ. The V segment lost 8 bases and the J segment 5 bases; nucleotides outside the gene matches: 8. Some clones are missing from TCRdb's copy, which holds only in-frame ones; the method was immunoSEQ multiplex PCR. The top ten clones hold around a quarter of a sample with 100,000 to 150,000 clones, 80% of them seen once. Sequencing was done on a sample of peripheral blood. The chain joins TRBV7-6 to TRBJ2-2; 7 bases fit TRBD2. The source of this sequence is a human donor in a cohort sampled during active COVID-19. CDR3 sequence (DNA): TGTGCCAGCGGAGGTCTAGCGGATACCGGGGAGCTGTTTTTT. Its translation is CASGGLADTGELFF.